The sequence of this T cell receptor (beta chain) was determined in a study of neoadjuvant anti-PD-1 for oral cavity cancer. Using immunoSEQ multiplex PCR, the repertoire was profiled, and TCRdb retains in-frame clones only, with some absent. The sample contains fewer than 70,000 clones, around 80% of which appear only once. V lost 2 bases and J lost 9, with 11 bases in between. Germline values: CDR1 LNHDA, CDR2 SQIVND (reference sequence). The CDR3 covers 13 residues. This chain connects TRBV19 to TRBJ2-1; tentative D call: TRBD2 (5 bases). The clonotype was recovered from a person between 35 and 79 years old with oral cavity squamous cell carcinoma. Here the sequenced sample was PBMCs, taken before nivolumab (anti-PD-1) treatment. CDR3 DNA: TGTGCCAGTAGTATATACGGGGAAGGTGAGCAGTTCTTC. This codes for CASSIYGEGEQFF.